Sequencing of this TCR beta chain was carried out in a study of OX40 agonist ivuxolimab in advanced cancers. About the research overall: Treatment received earlier with anti-PD-1, anti-PD-L1 or anti-CTLA-4 agents was allowed, and under 50% had some. Study outcomes and limitations: Among some nonresponders, normalized T-cell clonal expansion was also low.

A remark on this clone: The antigen is not known.

V lost 3 bases, J lost 1 base, and 10 bases lay in between. This CDR3 contains 14 residues. CDR1 SGHRS and CDR2 YFSETQ come from the germline V gene. Generated by immunoSEQ multiplex PCR, the TCRdb table keeps only in-frame clones and is missing some. This sample has about 38,000 clones, with over 70% found just once. The input for sequencing was CD4+ or CD8+ T cells sorted from blood, taken in a trial of the OX40 agonist ivuxolimab. The chain couples TRBV5-1 to TRBJ1-1; D possibly corresponds to TRBD1 (6 bases). The receptor was isolated from an adult with an advanced solid tumor such as melanoma, head and neck, liver or kidney cancer. CDR3 DNA sequence: TGCGCCAGCAGCTCCGGGGGGCGGAACACTGAAGCTTTCTTT. It translates to CASSSGGRNTEAFF.